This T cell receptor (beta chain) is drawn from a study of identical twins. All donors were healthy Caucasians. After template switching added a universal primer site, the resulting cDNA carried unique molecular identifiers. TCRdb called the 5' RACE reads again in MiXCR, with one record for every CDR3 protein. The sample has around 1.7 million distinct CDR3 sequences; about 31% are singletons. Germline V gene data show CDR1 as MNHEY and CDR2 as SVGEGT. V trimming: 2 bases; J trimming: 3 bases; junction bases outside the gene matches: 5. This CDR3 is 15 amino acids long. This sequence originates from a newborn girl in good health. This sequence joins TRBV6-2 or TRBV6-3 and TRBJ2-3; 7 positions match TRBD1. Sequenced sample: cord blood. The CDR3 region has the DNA TGTGCCAGCAGTTACCTCGACAGGGCGACAGATACGCAGTATTTT. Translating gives CASSYLDRATDTQYF.